These 9 T cell receptor beta chains came from one sample sequenced in a study of identical twins. TCRdb re-derived calls from the 5' RACE reads in MiXCR, one entry per CDR3 protein. The table has some 500,000 distinct CDR3 sequences, roughly 9.9% seen once. These same data were also listed under a study on yellow fever vaccine responses in identical twins.

Sample: PBMCs. All receptors come from a woman aged 18-29 years in good health.

This clonotype was seen repeatedly, ten times or more. The genes are TRBV7-2 and TRBJ2-7, with TRBD2 as a possible D gene (6 bases). Germline CDR1 and CDR2: SGHTA and FQGNSA. V lost 4 bases to trimming and J lost 7 bases, with 23 bases between them. The length of the CDR3 is 16 residues. For the CDR3, the DNA is TGTGCCAGCAGCTACTCATTTACGGGGGAGCTGAGGGAGCAGTACTTC. This gives the protein CASSYSFTGELREQYF.

This rearrangement joins TRBV10-3 to TRBJ2-5, with D perhaps matching TRBD2 (6 bases). CDR1 is ENHRY, CDR2 SYGVKD, per germline. V lost 0 bases and J lost 4, with 9 bases in between. CDR3 length equals 14 residues. The CDR3 coding sequence is TGTGCCATCAGTGAGTCTACAGCGGGAGAGACCCAGTACTTC. Amino acids: CAISESTAGETQYF.

This clonotype showed up just a few times. The chain recombines TRBV5-1 with TRBJ2-7, with D perhaps matching TRBD2 (5 bases). V was shortened by 7 bases and J by 3 bases, with 11 bases between the two germline ends. The CDR3 runs 12 residues. CDR1 and CDR2 from the germline V gene are SGHRS and YFSETQ. In nucleotides, the CDR3 is TGCGCCAGCCCTCGAGGGCACTACGAGCAGTACTTC. Encoded protein: CASPRGHYEQYF.

This clonotype turned up a few times. V gene TRBV27 combines with J gene TRBJ2-7, with D tentatively TRBD2 (6 bases). The CDR3 runs to 15 residues. The germline V and J ends were trimmed by 4 bases and 2 bases, with 15 bases remaining between them. Germline CDR1 reads MNHEY; CDR2 reads SMNVEV (reference sequence). CDR3: CASSWEAGPTYEQYF. DNA of the CDR3: TGTGCCAGCAGTTGGGAAGCGGGCCCTACCTACGAGCAGTACTTC.

This clonotype was counted between two and nine times. V is TRBV20-1 and J is TRBJ2-3; 10 bases match TRBD2. With 2 bases clipped from V and 7 bases from J, the junction kept 9 bases outside the gene matches. Germline V lookup: CDR1 DFQATT, CDR2 SNEGSKA (reference sequence). This CDR3 has 15 amino acids. The chain's CDR3 is CSARHDSGRLYTQYF. The CDR3 nucleotides read TGCAGTGCTAGACACGATAGCGGGAGGTTGTATACGCAGTATTTT.

The V and J genes are TRBV4-2 and TRBJ1-2; 8 bases map to TRBD1. Germline trimming cut 0 bases from V and 13 bases from J; bases unmatched to any gene: 10. CDR3 size: 14 residues. Germline CDR1 reads LGHNA; CDR2 reads YNFKEQ. CDR3 sequence: CASSQDDRGGRCTF. The CDR3 nucleotides read TGTGCCAGCAGCCAAGATGACAGGGGTGGAAGGTGCACCTTC.

The sample holds many counts of this clonotype. Compared with germline, one end of the junction differs, possibly owing to a read error. The chain is built from TRBV7-3 and TRBJ2-7, with a possible D match to TRBD2 (6 bases). In germline, CDR1 is SGHTA, CDR2 FQGTGA. The CDR3 consists of 13 residues. The CDR3 loop reads CASSSRDSHEQYF. The DNA of the CDR3 is TGTGCCAGCAGCTCTCGGGACTCCCACGAGCAGTACTTC.

This clonotype was counted many times. The V call is TRBV12-3 or TRBV12-4, the J call TRBJ2-7; possible D gene TRBD1, 6 bases. The CDR3 covers 13 residues. V lost 6 bases and J 3 bases, leaving 12 bases between the germline ends. The CDR3 is CASRMTGFYEQYF. CDR3 DNA sequence: TGTGCCAGCAGGATGACAGGCTTCTACGAGCAGTACTTC.

V is TRBV4-3 and J is TRBJ2-6; D tentatively fits TRBD1 or TRBD2 (5 bases each). The CDR3 covers 15 residues. Trimming stripped 4 bases from V and 0 bases from J, with 7 bases between. Looked up from germline, CDR1 is LGHNA and CDR2 is YSLEER. The CDR3 DNA reads TGCGCCAGCAGCCCAGGGAGCTCTGGGGCCAACGTCCTGACTTTC. Translating it yields CASSPGSSGANVLTF.